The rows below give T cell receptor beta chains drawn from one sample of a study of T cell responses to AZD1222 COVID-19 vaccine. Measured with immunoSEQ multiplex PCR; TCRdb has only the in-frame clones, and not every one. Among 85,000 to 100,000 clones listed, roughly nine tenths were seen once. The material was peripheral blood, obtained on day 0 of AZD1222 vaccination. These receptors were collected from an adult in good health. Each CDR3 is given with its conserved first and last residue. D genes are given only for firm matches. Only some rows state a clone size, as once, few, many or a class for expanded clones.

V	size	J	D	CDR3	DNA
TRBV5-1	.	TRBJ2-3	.	CASSLDASTDTQYF	TGCGCCAGCAGCTTGGATGCTAGCACAGATACGCAGTATTTT
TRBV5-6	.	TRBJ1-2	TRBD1	CASSLAGQGAGYGYTF	TGTGCCAGCAGCTTGGCGGGACAGGGGGCGGGCTATGGCTACACCTTC
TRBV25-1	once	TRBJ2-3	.	CASSRGTDTQYF	TGTGCCAGCAGTAGAGGGACAGATACGCAGTATTTT
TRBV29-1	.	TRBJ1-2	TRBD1	CSATGVNYGYTF	TGCAGCGCTACAGGGGTTAACTATGGCTACACCTTC
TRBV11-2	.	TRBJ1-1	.	CASSATPGGWGTEAFF	TGTGCCAGCAGCGCCACCCCTGGGGGATGGGGCACTGAAGCTTTCTTT
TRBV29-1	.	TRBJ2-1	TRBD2	CSVFSAGGFNEQFF	TGCAGCGTTTTTTCGGCGGGGGGATTCAATGAGCAGTTCTTC
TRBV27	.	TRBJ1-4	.	CASSSQREIEKLFF	TGTGCCAGCAGTTCGCAGAGGGAGATTGAAAAACTGTTTTTT
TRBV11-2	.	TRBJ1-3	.	CASSLLRSGNTIYF	TGTGCCAGCAGCTTACTACGGTCCGGAAACACCATATATTTT
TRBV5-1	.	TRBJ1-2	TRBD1	CASSLAPPRGPNYGYTF	TGCGCCAGCAGCTTGGCCCCCCCTAGGGGGCCGAACTATGGCTACACCTTC
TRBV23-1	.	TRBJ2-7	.	CAPSRWGEESYEQYF	TGCGCCCCCTCCAGGTGGGGGGAGGAATCCTACGAGCAGTACTTC
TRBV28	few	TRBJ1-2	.	CASSRGQTNYGYTF	TGTGCCAGCAGCCGTGGACAGACAAACTATGGCTACACCTTC
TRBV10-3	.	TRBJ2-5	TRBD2	CAISNPPGGGASGQETQYF	TGTGCCATCAGTAACCCCCCCGGCGGGGGGGCCTCGGGCCAAGAGACCCAGTACTTC
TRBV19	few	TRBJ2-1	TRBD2	CASRELAGGGNEQFF	TGTGCCAGTAGGGAACTAGCGGGGGGTGGGAATGAGCAGTTCTTC
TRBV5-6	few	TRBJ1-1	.	CASSLVGGYTEAFF	TGTGCCAGCAGCTTGGTCGGGGGTTACACTGAAGCTTTCTTT
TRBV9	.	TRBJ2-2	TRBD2	CASSVVPAGGPGELFF	TGTGCCAGCAGCGTAGTCCCCGCGGGGGGGCCCGGGGAGCTGTTTTTT
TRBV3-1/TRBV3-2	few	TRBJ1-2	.	CASSPSPRASGYTF	TGTGCCAGCAGCCCCAGTCCCAGGGCCAGTGGCTACACCTTC
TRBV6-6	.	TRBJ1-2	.	CASRTTVNYGYTF	TGTGCCAGCAGGACGACAGTTAACTATGGCTACACCTTC
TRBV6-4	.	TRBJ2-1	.	CASSDQGGPYNEQFF	TGTGCCAGCAGTGACCAGGGGGGGCCCTACAATGAGCAGTTCTTC
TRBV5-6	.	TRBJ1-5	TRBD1	CASSSDSGGPGQPQHF	TGTGCCAGCAGCTCGGACTCAGGGGGCCCGGGTCAGCCCCAGCATTTT
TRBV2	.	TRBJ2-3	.	CASSSHTDTQYF	TGTGCCAGCAGTTCTCACACAGATACGCAGTATTTT
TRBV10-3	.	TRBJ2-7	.	CAISDFTGTGRPYEQYF	TGTGCCATCAGTGACTTCACCGGAACAGGCCGACCCTACGAGCAGTACTTC
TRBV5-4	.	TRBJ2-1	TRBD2	CASSFVSSGGARNEQFF	TGTGCCAGCAGCTTTGTTTCTAGCGGGGGAGCTCGGAATGAGCAGTTCTTC
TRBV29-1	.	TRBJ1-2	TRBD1	CSVYSTGEYNYGYTF	TGCAGCGTTTACTCGACAGGGGAGTATAACTATGGCTACACCTTC
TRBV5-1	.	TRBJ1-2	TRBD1	CASGTGQYYGYTF	TGCGCCAGCGGGACAGGACAATACTATGGCTACACCTTC
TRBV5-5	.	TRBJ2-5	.	CASSLDPRVQETQYF	TGTGCCAGCAGCTTGGACCCGCGGGTACAAGAGACCCAGTACTTC
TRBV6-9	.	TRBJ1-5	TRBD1	CASSYPQGALQPQHF	TGTGCCAGCAGTTACCCACAGGGGGCCCTTCAGCCCCAGCATTTT
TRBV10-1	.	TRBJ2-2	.	CASSESGGTGELFF	TGCGCCAGCAGTGAGTCGGGCGGGACCGGGGAGCTGTTTTTT
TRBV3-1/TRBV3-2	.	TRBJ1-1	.	CASSGGDTEAFF	TGTGCCAGCAGCGGGGGTGACACTGAAGCTTTCTTT
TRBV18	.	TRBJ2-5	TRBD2	CASSPRRLAGGQETQYF	TGTGCCAGCTCACCTCGACGGCTAGCGGGGGGGCAAGAGACCCAGTACTTC
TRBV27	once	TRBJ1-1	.	CASSLFGLGGANTEAFF	TGTGCCAGCAGTTTATTTGGTTTAGGGGGGGCTAACACTGAAGCTTTCTTT
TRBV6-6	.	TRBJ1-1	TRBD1	CASSFGQGHTEAFF	TGTGCCAGCAGTTTTGGACAGGGGCACACTGAAGCTTTCTTT
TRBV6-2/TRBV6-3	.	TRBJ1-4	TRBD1	CASSHPVGTEAEKLFF	TGTGCCAGCAGTCACCCCGTCGGGACAGAGGCTGAAAAACTGTTTTTT
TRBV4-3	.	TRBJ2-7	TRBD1	CASSLRTGSSYEQYF	TGCGCCAGCAGCCTCCGGACAGGAAGCTCCTACGAGCAGTACTTC
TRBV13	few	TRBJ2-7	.	CASSLRSAYEQYF	TGTGCCAGCAGCTTACGGTCTGCCTACGAGCAGTACTTC
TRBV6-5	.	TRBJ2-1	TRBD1	CATRPTGAGGEQFF	TGTGCCACCCGACCAACAGGGGCAGGTGGTGAGCAGTTCTTC
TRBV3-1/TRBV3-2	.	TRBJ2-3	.	CASSQNPATDTQYF	TGTGCCAGCAGCCAGAACCCAGCCACAGATACGCAGTATTTT
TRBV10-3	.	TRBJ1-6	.	CAISAGGINSPLHF	TGTGCCATCAGTGCTGGTGGGATTAATTCACCCCTCCACTTT
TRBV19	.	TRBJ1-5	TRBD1	CASRRGQGAYQPQHF	TGTGCCAGTAGGCGTGGACAGGGGGCATATCAGCCCCAGCATTTT
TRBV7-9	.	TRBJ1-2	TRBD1	CASSLENRGDGYTF	TGTGCCAGCAGCTTGGAAAACAGGGGAGATGGCTACACCTTC
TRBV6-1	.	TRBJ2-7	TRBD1	CASSDPGSRGPRSYEQYF	TGTGCCAGCAGTGATCCGGGCTCCAGGGGGCCGCGTTCCTACGAGCAGTACTTC
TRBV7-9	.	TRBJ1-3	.	CASSRHRTSGNTIYF	TGTGCCAGCAGCCGACACAGAACTTCTGGAAACACCATATATTTT
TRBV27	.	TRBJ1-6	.	CASSLSWGGINSPLHF	TGTGCCAGCAGTTTATCTTGGGGGGGGATTAATTCACCCCTCCACTTT
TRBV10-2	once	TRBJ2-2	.	CASRGGAGMNTGELFF	TGCGCCAGCAGAGGGGGGGCAGGAATGAACACCGGGGAGCTGTTTTTT
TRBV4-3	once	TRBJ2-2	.	CASSQLRGPNTGELFF	TGCGCCAGCAGCCAACTCAGGGGCCCGAACACCGGGGAGCTGTTTTTT
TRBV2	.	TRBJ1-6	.	CASSADRNSPLHF	TGTGCCAGCAGTGCAGACAGAAATTCACCCCTCCACTTT
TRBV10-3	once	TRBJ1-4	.	CATAPVATNEKLFF	TGTGCCACCGCCCCAGTTGCAACTAATGAAAAACTGTTTTTT
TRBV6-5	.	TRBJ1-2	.	CASSYFPGYGYTF	TGTGCCAGCAGTTACTTTCCAGGCTATGGCTACACCTTC
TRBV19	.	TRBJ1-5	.	CASSRTGRDHQPQHF	TGTGCCAGTAGTCGAACAGGGAGGGACCATCAGCCCCAGCATTTT
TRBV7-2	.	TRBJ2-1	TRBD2	CASSLVGGGAWNEQFF	TGTGCCAGCAGCTTAGTCGGCGGGGGGGCCTGGAATGAGCAGTTCTTC
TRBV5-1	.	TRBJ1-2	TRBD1	CASSEGQNYGYTF	TGCGCCAGCAGCGAGGGACAGAACTATGGCTACACCTTC
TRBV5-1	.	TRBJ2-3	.	CASTLSSGTDTQYF	TGCGCCAGCACCCTGAGTAGCGGCACAGATACGCAGTATTTT
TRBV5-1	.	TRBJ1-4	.	CASSWEGSTNEKLFF	TGCGCCAGCAGCTGGGAGGGGAGTACTAATGAAAAACTGTTTTTT
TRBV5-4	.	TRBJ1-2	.	CASSLAGEGYGYTF	TGTGCCAGCAGCTTGGCAGGGGAGGGGTATGGCTACACCTTC
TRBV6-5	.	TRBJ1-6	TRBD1	CASGQGTSPLHF	TGTGCCAGCGGACAGGGAACTTCACCCCTCCACTTT